The following is a T cell receptor beta chain sequence with its context. Its antigen is undetermined. Blood was collected once per donor into heparin, averaging about 116 mL. cDNA synthesis used the whole RNA isolate, giving expressed TCRB sequences. The assay was immunoSEQ multiplex PCR, and TCRdb's table has in-frame clones only and misses some. The sample includes 330,000 or so clones, roughly a fifth seen only once; the top ten take under 0.05%. Germline lookup yields CDR1 SGHRS and CDR2 YFSETQ. The CDR3 has 14 residues. Trimming cost V 1 base and J 2 bases, with 9 bases left between them. This record comes from a study of beta chain features in type 1 diabetes. Turning to the study itself: Across the samples, 107,917,701 sorted cells were examined in total. Points from the study as a whole: No resolution was reached here on whether HLA type influences TCRB rearrangement. In patients and controls equally, PCR might favor templates that are shorter.

The receptor was isolated from a woman under 30 in good health. The sample consisted of naive CD4+ T cells from blood. The chain is built from TRBV5-1 and TRBJ1-2; the D gene is possibly TRBD1 (5 bases). CDR3 sequence: CASSLSTENYGYTF. The CDR3 DNA is TGCGCCAGCAGCTTGTCGACAGAGAACTATGGCTACACCTTC.